The 9 T cell receptor beta chains in this list originate from one sample, sequenced in a study of neurological immune-mediated disorders (dated by TCRdb to the late 2010s). Preparation of the library involved 5' RACE. The sample was run on an Illumina HiSeq 2500. The public reads were quality trimmed at Q25 with fastp and then assembled into clones with MiXCR by TCRdb, keeping productive beta chains. Each CDR3 protein gets just one entry, which takes the most common genes and DNA from the rows behind it. Here the sample has about 120,000 distinct CDR3 sequences; around 3% occur a single time. Together, the top ten hold 1% to 1.5% of the sample. Material for sequencing was PBMCs. These receptor sequences come from a woman aged 25 to 39 with multiple sclerosis.

The table lists this clonotype with many counts. The chain is built from TRBV20-1 and TRBJ1-4, with TRBD1 as a possible D gene (5 bases). The CDR3 consists of 12 residues. Germline-derived CDR1 and CDR2 are DFQATT and SNEGSKA (reference sequence). Trimming removed 7 bases at V and 8 bases at J, with 14 bases between. For the CDR3, the DNA is TGCAGTGGGTGGGGGAGTGGGGAAAAACTGTTTTTT. Translated, it gives CSGWGSGEKLFF.

This clonotype occurred many times. The CDR3 DNA reads TGTGCCAGCTCCCTCTACCAGGGGGGTGAGCAGTTCTTC. This gives the protein CASSLYQGGEQFF. J is TRBJ2-1 and V is TRBV18, with D possibly matching TRBD1 (7 bases). This CDR3 is built from 13 residues. V was cut by 6 bases and J by 9 bases, with 15 bases left in between. Germline V gene data show CDR1 as KGHSH and CDR2 as LQKENI. The whole variable domain, remainder taken from reference TRBV18 and TRBJ2-1, is NAGVMQNPRHLVRRRGQEARLRCSPMKGHSHVYWYRQLPEEGLKFMVYLQKENIIDESGMPKERFSAEFPKEGPSILRIQQVVRGDSAAYFCASSLYQGGEQFFGPGTRLTVL.

This clonotype has at least ten counts. The chain is built from TRBV7-2 and TRBJ2-3; TRBD2 matches at 13 bases. Germline V gene sequence: CDR1 SGHTA, CDR2 FQGNSA. V trimming: 2 bases; J trimming: 0 bases; junction bases outside the gene matches: 8. The CDR3 is made up of 19 amino acids. CDR3 DNA: TGTGCCAGCAGCTTATGGGGACTAGCGGGATTAAATAGCACAGATACGCAGTATTTT. This encodes CASSLWGLAGLNSTDTQYF.

Ten or more counts support this clonotype. The chain has TRBV15 and TRBJ2-2; 7 positions match TRBD1. The germline V gene has CDR1 LNHNV and CDR2 YYDKDF (reference sequence). CDR3 length: 15 amino acids. Losses at the gene ends were 5 bases for V and 0 bases for J; bases not matched to a gene: 3. CDR3 residues: CATSGDRANTGELFF. CDR3 in DNA: TGTGCCACCAGCGGTGACAGGGCGAACACCGGGGAGCTGTTTTTT.

In this sample, this clonotype turned up many times. This chain connects TRBV20-1 to TRBJ2-1; maybe TRBD1 (5 bases). The germline gives CDR1 DFQATT, CDR2 SNEGSKA (reference sequence). The CDR3 extends over 15 amino acids. V lost 0 bases and J 2 bases, leaving 11 bases between the germline ends. In DNA form, the CDR3 reads TGCAGTGCTAGAGATGGGTGGGGCCCCTACAATGAGCAGTTCTTC. This sequence encodes CSARDGWGPYNEQFF.

This clonotype occurred many times. CDR3 sequence: CASSLGPGERGNEQFF. The CDR3 bases are TGTGCCAGCAGCTTGGGACCGGGAGAACGTGGAAATGAGCAGTTCTTC. The rearrangement links TRBV7-9 to TRBJ2-1; possibly TRBD2 for D (6 bases). The V and J ends lost 3 bases and 7 bases respectively, with 19 bases between them. Germline V gene sequence: CDR1 SEHNR, CDR2 FQNEAQ (reference sequence). The CDR3 is made up of 16 amino acids.

This clonotype has ten or more counts. The V and J genes are TRBV6-5 and TRBJ1-1, with D hard to call. V was pared by 0 bases and J by 5 bases, with 7 bases between. CDR3 length: 13 amino acids. Per germline, CDR1 MNHEY and CDR2 SVGAGI. The CDR3 DNA follows: TGTGCCAGCAGTTACTCGAGTCAAACTGAAGCTTTCTTT. It yields the protein CASSYSSQTEAFF.

This clonotype has at least ten counts. The chain is built from TRBV9 and TRBJ1-4, with D possibly matching TRBD1 (5 bases). V lost 5 bases, J lost 7 bases, and 18 bases lay in between. This CDR3 has 15 amino acids. Per germline, CDR1 SGDLS and CDR2 YYNGEE. This chain's CDR3 is CASSSGWGVGEKLFF. The DNA of the CDR3 is TGTGCCAGCAGTTCCGGCTGGGGGGTGGGTGAAAAACTGTTTTTT.

This clonotype was counted at least ten times. The V call is TRBV20-1, the J call TRBJ1-6; 10 bases align to TRBD1. The length of the CDR3 is 16 residues. Germline CDR1 DFQATT, CDR2 SNEGSKA (reference sequence). V lost 0 bases to trimming and J lost 5 bases; unmatched junction nucleotides: 4. In DNA, the CDR3 is TGCAGTGCTAGAGATCCCGGGACAGGGGATAATTCACCCCTCCACTTT. It translates to CSARDPGTGDNSPLHF.